The following is a T cell receptor beta chain sequence with its context. As yet, its antigen is unknown. V was shortened by 2 bases and J by 2 bases, with 8 bases between the two germline ends. The CDR3 length is 14 residues. Germline V CDR1 and CDR2: LNHDA, SQIVND (reference sequence). The data originate from a study of graft-versus-host responses after intestinal transplantation. About the study: Recipients were all induced with anti-thymocyte globulin, then given tacrolimus and steroids for two to three years. Study-level results: GvH clones detected in recipient marrow included some appearing first in ileum or blood.

Sequencing used immunoSEQ multiplex PCR; TCRdb keeps in-frame clones, though not all of them. Of 90,000 to 150,000 clones in the sample, 85% to 95% are singletons; the top ten hold about 3.3%. The TCR comes from a human donor who received an intestinal transplant. J is TRBJ2-3 and V is TRBV19; no clear D. The sample in question was unstimulated CD8+ T cells sorted from spleen or lymph node cells, obtained before intestinal transplant. The CDR3 reads CASSILSFTDTQYF. The CDR3 DNA is TGTGCCAGTAGTATACTTTCTTTCACAGATACGCAGTATTTT.